Below are 27 T cell receptor beta chains sequenced from a single sample in a study of T-cell reconstitution after alpha-beta-depleted transplantation in children. Unique molecular identifiers were incorporated during preparation of the TCRbeta library. TCRdb redid the calling of the PCR reads with MiXCR, one entry per CDR3 protein. The sample contains roughly 170,000 distinct CDR3 sequences, approximately 6.8% of which appear only once. The source material was PBMCs from the stem cell graft donor, sampled from the stem cell graft. The origin of the receptors is a human donor who donated a stem cell graft to a child with Wiskott-Aldrich syndrome.

This clonotype was seen ten or more times. CDR3 sequence: CASRDGGINTQYF. CDR3 nucleotide sequence: TGTGCCAGCAGGGACGGGGGTATTAATACGCAGTATTTT. This chain connects TRBV6-6 to TRBJ2-3, with a weak D call TRBD2 (6 bases). CDR1 MNHNY and CDR2 SVGAGI come from the germline V gene (reference sequence). Trimming took off 6 bases at V and 7 bases at J, with 14 bases between the two ends. The CDR3 sequence is 13 residues long.

At least ten counts were recorded for this clonotype. The chain is built from TRBV6-2 or TRBV6-3 and TRBJ1-2; tentatively, D is TRBD1 (6 bases). The V end lost 2 bases, the J end lost 6 bases, and 10 bases lay between the germline ends. The CDR3 has 13 amino acids. Germline V gives CDR1 MNHEY, CDR2 SVGEGT. Here the CDR3 DNA reads TGTGCCAGCAGTTACCCGGGGGCCAATGGCTACACCTTC. Translating it yields CASSYPGANGYTF.

This clonotype appeared many times. The chain joins TRBV29-1 to TRBJ1-2, with 11 bases matching TRBD1. V shed 6 bases and J 2 bases; nucleotides not matched to a gene: 5. Germline loops: CDR1 SQVTM, CDR2 ANQGSEA. CDR3 length: 14 amino acids. In DNA form, the CDR3 reads TGCAGCGTGGACAGGGGGCGAGAGAACTATGGCTACACCTTC. Its protein is CSVDRGRENYGYTF.

V and J are TRBV7-9 and TRBJ2-1; D uncertain. CDR1 and CDR2 from the germline V gene are SEHNR and FQNEAQ (reference sequence). V was cut by 5 bases and J by 5 bases, with 16 bases left in between. The CDR3 extends over 15 amino acids. This CDR3 reads CASSHPWTVDNEQFF. CDR3 in DNA: TGTGCCAGCAGCCATCCTTGGACGGTTGACAATGAGCAGTTCTTC. The complete variable domain, with remaining parts taken from reference TRBV7-9 and TRBJ2-1, reads DTGVSQNPRHKITKRGQNVTFRCDPISEHNRLYWYRQTLGQGPEFLTYFQNEAQLEKSRLLSDRFSAERPKGSFSTLEIQRTEQGDSAMYLCASSHPWTVDNEQFFGPGTRLTVL.

This clonotype showed up many times. CDR3 in DNA: TGCAGCGTTGAAGTCGGCGGTCAGGGCGGCGAGCAGTACTTC. Its protein product is CSVEVGGQGGEQYF. V usage is TRBV29-1 and J usage is TRBJ2-7; a possible D gene is TRBD1 (5 bases). The CDR3 loop spans 14 amino acids. Germline values: CDR1 SQVTM, CDR2 ANQGSEA. The ends were cut back, 1 base at V and 6 bases at J, with 16 bases in the middle.

This clonotype was observed at least ten times. CDR3 sequence reads: CATSDKGQGTRYNEQFF. The CDR3 DNA follows: TGTGCCACCAGTGACAAGGGACAGGGAACGCGCTACAATGAGCAGTTCTTC. The chain has TRBV24-1 and TRBJ2-1, with TRBD1 matching over 9 bases. The germline gives CDR1 KGHDR, CDR2 SFDVKD. The CDR3 contains 17 residues. Losses at the gene ends were 4 bases for V and 3 bases for J; bases not matched to a gene: 9.

This clonotype was found a few times. In DNA, the CDR3 is TGTGCCAGCAGTTGGTCCGTCAGCGCCTCCCGCCACGAGCAGTACTTC. It specifies CASSWSVSASRHEQYF. This rearrangement joins TRBV6-2 or TRBV6-3 to TRBJ2-7; no definite D call. This CDR3 has 16 amino acids. Trimming removed 4 bases from V and 5 bases from J, with 21 bases in between. CDR1 MNHEY and CDR2 SVGEGT come from the germline V gene.

This clonotype was detected many times. CDR3 sequence: CSARPGPLGEQYF. As DNA, the CDR3 is TGCAGTGCTAGGCCGGGACCCCTCGGCGAGCAGTACTTC. The chain couples TRBV20-1 to TRBJ2-7; D is tentatively TRBD1 or TRBD2 (5 bases each). V was trimmed by 3 bases and J by 6 bases, leaving 15 bases between them. Per the germline V gene, CDR1 is DFQATT and CDR2 is SNEGSKA (reference sequence). The CDR3 extends over 13 amino acids.

This clonotype was counted ten times or more. The V call is TRBV7-9, the J call TRBJ1-3, with D perhaps TRBD1 (6 bases). The V end was cut by 6 bases, the J end by 4 bases, with 10 bases between. The germline gives CDR1 SEHNR, CDR2 FQNEAQ (reference sequence). The CDR3 runs 13 residues. CDR3 in amino acids: CASRGGSGNTIYF. The CDR3 DNA reads as TGTGCCAGCAGAGGGGGATCGGGAAACACCATATATTTT.

This clonotype appeared many times. The chain is built from TRBV12-3 or TRBV12-4 and TRBJ2-5; no firm D call. V was cut by 2 bases and J by 7 bases, with 8 bases left in between. The CDR3 has 12 residues. The chain's CDR3 is CASSLNPGTQYF. CDR3 nucleotides: TGTGCCAGCAGTTTAAACCCGGGGACCCAGTACTTC.

This clonotype was seen a few times. This rearrangement joins TRBV5-1 to TRBJ1-2; 7 bases line up with TRBD1. The junction had 14 bases not matched to a gene; V was cut back by 5 bases and J by 4 bases. CDR3 size: 16 residues. Germline V gene data show CDR1 as SGHRS and CDR2 as YFSETQ. The CDR3 coding sequence is TGCGCCAGCAGTTCTGACAGGGCCCTGACTACCTATGGCTACACCTTC. Amino acid sequence: CASSSDRALTTYGYTF.

This clonotype came up many times. The V gene is TRBV18, the J gene TRBJ1-2; possible D gene TRBD1, 6 bases. The CDR3 spans 17 residues. Germline V CDR1 and CDR2: KGHSH, LQKENI. V dropped 0 bases and J dropped 2 bases, with 16 bases sitting between them. The CDR3 sequence is CASSPPIGDTTNYGYTF. As DNA, the CDR3 is TGTGCCAGCTCACCACCGATCGGGGACACGACGAACTATGGCTACACCTTC.

The genes are TRBV6-2 or TRBV6-3 and TRBJ2-2; 7 bases are shared with TRBD1. CDR3 length: 15 residues. The trim removed 2 bases at V and 3 bases at J, leaving 3 bases unmatched. Germline V CDR1 and CDR2: MNHEY, SVGEGT. CDR3 residues: CASSYTGADTGELFF. CDR3 DNA sequence: TGTGCCAGCAGTTACACAGGGGCCGACACCGGGGAGCTGTTTTTT.

This clonotype was seen repeatedly, ten times or more. V usage is TRBV15 and J usage is TRBJ2-1; no clear D gene. Looked up from germline, CDR1 is LNHNV and CDR2 is YYDKDF (reference sequence). V was clipped by 0 bases and J by 10 bases, with 7 bases between them. There are 12 residues in the CDR3. CDR3 region: CATSRDLVEQFF. CDR3 sequence (DNA): TGTGCCACCAGCAGAGATCTTGTAGAGCAGTTCTTC.

This clonotype was detected many times. CDR3 amino acids: CAVSEGVGTGELFF. The DNA for the CDR3 is TGTGCCGTTTCAGAGGGTGTCGGTACCGGGGAGCTGTTTTTT. This rearrangement joins TRBV12-3 or TRBV12-4 to TRBJ2-2; D might be TRBD2 (5 bases). V gave up 11 bases and J gave up 5 bases, with 18 bases separating them. The CDR3 totals 14 residues.

This clonotype was seen only a few times. The J gene is TRBJ1-1, the V gene TRBV18, with D possibly being TRBD1 (6 bases). This CDR3 comprises 14 residues. Between the trimmed V and J ends, which lost 3 bases and 4 bases, there was a span of 12 bases. In germline, CDR1 is KGHSH, CDR2 LQKENI. CDR3 DNA: TGTGCCAGCTCACCGGGGGCAGGGGCCACTGAAGCTTTCTTT. Translation: CASSPGAGATEAFF.

This clonotype was counted a few times. This chain joins TRBV3-1 and TRBJ2-1; 11 nucleotides match TRBD2. V lost 5 bases to trimming and J lost 4 bases; unmatched junction nucleotides: 4. Germline CDR1 is LGHDT and CDR2 is YNNKEL (reference sequence). This CDR3 spans 15 amino acids. The CDR3, as DNA: TGTGCCAGCAGCAATAGCGGGGGGGCATACAATGAGCAGTTCTTC. Its protein is CASSNSGGAYNEQFF.

This clonotype was counted many times. V usage is TRBV27 and J usage is TRBJ2-3, with a tentative D call TRBD1 (5 bases). The V end lost 2 bases, the J end lost 0 bases, and 12 bases lay between the germline ends. The germline CDR1 and CDR2 sequences are MNHEY and SMNVEV (reference sequence). There are 16 residues in the CDR3. The CDR3 is CASSLDRGFSTDTQYF. CDR3 DNA sequence: TGTGCCAGCAGTTTAGACAGAGGCTTTAGCACAGATACGCAGTATTTT.

This clonotype was seen repeatedly, ten times or more. The chain has TRBV3-1 and TRBJ2-7; a weak D match, TRBD1 (5 bases). Germline V gene lookup returns CDR1 LGHDT and CDR2 YNNKEL (reference sequence). Trimming took 1 base from V and 12 from J, leaving 16 bases between them. The CDR3 consists of 13 residues. CDR3 region: CASSQGISQGWYF. The CDR3 DNA reads TGTGCCAGCAGCCAAGGAATAAGCCAGGGTTGGTACTTC.

This clonotype was picked up many times. The rearrangement uses TRBV10-3 and TRBJ2-1; TRBD2 matches 9 bases. Trimming cost V 3 bases and J 1 base; bases outside gene matches: 7. CDR3 length: 17 amino acids. The germline V gene encodes CDR1 ENHRY and CDR2 SYGVKD. CDR3 loop: CAISDPVSGGSYNEQFF. CDR3 sequence (DNA): TGTGCCATCAGTGACCCCGTTAGCGGGGGATCCTACAATGAGCAGTTCTTC.

This clonotype was observed many times. The rearrangement uses TRBV27 and TRBJ1-1, with D hard to call. V was pared by 5 bases and J by 5 bases, with 9 bases between. CDR3 length: 12 amino acids. The germline CDR1 and CDR2 sequences are MNHEY and SMNVEV (reference sequence). The DNA of the CDR3 is TGTGCCAGCAGTAACGCGGGGACTGAAGCTTTCTTT. Translation: CASSNAGTEAFF.

This clonotype has a count of ten or more. The V and J genes are TRBV5-1 and TRBJ2-1; perhaps TRBD2 as D (5 bases). Germline V gives CDR1 SGHRS, CDR2 YFSETQ. The CDR3 loop spans 14 amino acids. Trimming shortened V by 5 bases and J by 4 bases, and 13 bases separated the two germline ends. CDR3 loop: CASRSREIYNEQFF. DNA of the CDR3: TGCGCCAGCAGGAGCCGGGAAATATACAATGAGCAGTTCTTC.

This clonotype has ten or more counts. The V gene is TRBV20-1, the J gene TRBJ2-1; 13 bases are a match to TRBD2. With 3 bases clipped from V and 8 bases from J, the junction kept 7 bases outside the gene matches. The germline V gene has CDR1 DFQATT and CDR2 SNEGSKA (reference sequence). The CDR3 sequence is 15 residues long. The DNA for the CDR3 is TGCAGTGCTAGGGGACTAGCGGGACTTACCCATGAGCAGTTCTTC. Amino acids: CSARGLAGLTHEQFF.

V and J are TRBV18 and TRBJ1-1, with TRBD1 matching over 7 bases. Germline CDR1 and CDR2: KGHSH and LQKENI. This CDR3 region has 15 residues. The V gene end was trimmed by 2 bases and the J gene end by 0 bases; junction bases not matched to a gene: 3. The CDR3 sequence: CASSPVQGMNTEAFF. The CDR3 DNA is TGTGCCAGCTCACCAGTACAGGGGATGAACACTGAAGCTTTCTTT.

This clonotype was seen more than once but under ten times. DNA of the CDR3: TGTGCCAGCAGCCGGGCCCTGAATTCACCCCTCCACTTT. Translated: CASSRALNSPLHF. The chain couples TRBV14 to TRBJ1-6; D is uncertain. CDR1 SGHDN and CDR2 FVKESK come from the germline V gene. V lost 4 bases and J lost 7, with 8 bases in between. CDR3 length: 13 residues.

The sample holds many counts of this clonotype. The V gene is TRBV7-9, the J gene TRBJ2-1; 7 nucleotides line up with TRBD1. The CDR3 runs 14 residues. The V and J ends lost 4 bases and 8 bases, in that order; junction bases with no gene match: 8. Germline loops: CDR1 SEHNR, CDR2 FQNEAQ (reference sequence). The CDR3 protein is CASSSGQERYEQFF. The CDR3 DNA reads TGTGCCAGCAGCTCTGGACAGGAGCGTTATGAGCAGTTCTTC.

This clonotype was observed at least ten times. The chain employs TRBV7-2 and TRBJ1-2, with TRBD1 matching 7 bases. The CDR3 extends over 16 amino acids. CDR1 is SGHTA, CDR2 FQGNSA, per germline. Trimming cost V 4 bases and J 4 bases; bases outside gene matches: 12. The CDR3 bases are TGTGCCAGCAGCTCGAGGGGTGGACAGGATTCCTATGGCTACACCTTC. Protein: CASSSRGGQDSYGYTF.